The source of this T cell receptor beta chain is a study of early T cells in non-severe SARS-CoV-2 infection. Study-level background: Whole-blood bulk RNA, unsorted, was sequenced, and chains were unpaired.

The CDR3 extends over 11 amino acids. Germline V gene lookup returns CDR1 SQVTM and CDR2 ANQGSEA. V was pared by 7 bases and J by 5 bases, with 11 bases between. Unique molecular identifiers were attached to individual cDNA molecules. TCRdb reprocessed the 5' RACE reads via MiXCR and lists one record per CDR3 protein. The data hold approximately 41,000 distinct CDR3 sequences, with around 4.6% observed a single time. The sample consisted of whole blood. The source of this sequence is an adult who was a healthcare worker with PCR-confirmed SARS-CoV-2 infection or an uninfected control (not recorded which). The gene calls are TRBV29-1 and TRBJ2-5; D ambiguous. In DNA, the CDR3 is TGCAGCGGGCGAGAGACGGAGACCCAGTACTTC. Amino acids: CSGRETETQYF.